This TCR beta chain derives from a study of blood T cell repertoires in COVID-19. The germline CDR1 and CDR2 sequences are MNHEY and SVGEGT. V lost 6 bases and J lost 7; bases outside the gene matches: 8. The CDR3 is made up of 15 amino acids. The protocol was immunoSEQ multiplex PCR, while the TCRdb copy is restricted to in-frame clones and leaves out a portion. The sample carries approximately 60,000 clones, 90% to 95% recorded once. The J gene is TRBJ2-2, the V gene TRBV6-2 or TRBV6-3; 10 bases are shared with TRBD2. Sequenced: peripheral blood. This sequence originates from a man in his 70s with active COVID-19. The CDR3 sequence is CASSDGTSDVGELFF. CDR3 DNA: TGTGCCAGCAGCGATGGGACTAGCGACGTCGGGGAGCTGTTTTTT.